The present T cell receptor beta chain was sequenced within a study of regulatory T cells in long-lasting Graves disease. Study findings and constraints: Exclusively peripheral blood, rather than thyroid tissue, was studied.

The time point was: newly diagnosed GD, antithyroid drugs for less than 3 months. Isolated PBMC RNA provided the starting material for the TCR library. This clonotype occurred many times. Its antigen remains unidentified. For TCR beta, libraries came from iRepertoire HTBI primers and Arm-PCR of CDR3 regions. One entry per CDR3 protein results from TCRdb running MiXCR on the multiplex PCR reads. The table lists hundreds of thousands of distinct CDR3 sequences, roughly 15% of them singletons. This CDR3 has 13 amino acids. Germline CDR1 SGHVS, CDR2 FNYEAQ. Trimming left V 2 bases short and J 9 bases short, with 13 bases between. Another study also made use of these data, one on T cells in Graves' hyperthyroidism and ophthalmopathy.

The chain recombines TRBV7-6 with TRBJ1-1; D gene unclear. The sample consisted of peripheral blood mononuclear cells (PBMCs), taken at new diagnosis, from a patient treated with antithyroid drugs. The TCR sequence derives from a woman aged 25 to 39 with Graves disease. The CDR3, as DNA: TGTGCCAGCAGCTTAACGGCGGAACGCAAAGCTTTCTTT. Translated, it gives CASSLTAERKAFF.